Listed below are T cell receptor beta chains from one sample, sequenced in a study of T-cell memory formation after mild COVID-19. TCRdb recomputed calls from the 5' RACE reads with MiXCR, one row per CDR3 protein. Of 450,000 to 700,000 distinct CDR3 sequences in the sample, roughly 17% were seen once. Sequenced: PBMCs or a T cell subset sorted from them (not recorded which). The receptors were gathered from an adult woman who had mild COVID-19 (a few samples of this study predate the infection). Cell type and time point are not known. CDR3s include the opening cysteine and the closing phenylalanine or tryptophan. The D gene is left open where the match is weak. Not every row has a clone size; where given, it reads once, few, many or a size class.

j_call d_call clone_size v_call cdr3_nt cdr3_aa
TRBJ2-1 . few TRBV24-1 TGTGCCACCAGTGATTTCGCGTACAATGAGCAGTTCTTC CATSDFAYNEQFF
TRBJ2-1 . few TRBV6-2/TRBV6-3 TGTGCCAGCAGTACCGACAGAGGTCGGGGCCGAGATGAGCAGTTCTTC CASSTDRGRGRDEQFF
TRBJ2-5 . few TRBV7-9 TGTGCCAGCAGCTCACTAGCATCACAACAGACCCAGTACTTC CASSSLASQQTQYF
TRBJ2-7 TRBD2 few TRBV5-1 TGCGCCAGCAGCTTGGGCGGGGGGGCGTCCTCCTACGAGCAGTACTTC CASSLGGGASSYEQYF
TRBJ1-3 . few TRBV27 TGTGCCAGCAGGGCCACAGGAGCCTCTGGAAACACCATATATTTT CASRATGASGNTIYF
TRBJ2-7 . few TRBV27 TGTGCCAGCAGTTCGACGGAGTCCTACGAGCAGTACTTC CASSSTESYEQYF
TRBJ2-3 . . TRBV20-1 TGCAGTGCTAGGTCTCCCGCCGTGGGAAAAACCAGCACAGATACGCAGTATTTT CSARSPAVGKTSTDTQYF
TRBJ2-3 . few TRBV9 TGTGCCAGCAGCGCCATAGCGGATCCCACAGATACGCAGTATTTT CASSAIADPTDTQYF
TRBJ2-3 . few TRBV6-6 TGTGCCAGCAGGGGAACTAATGTTTTGGATACGCAGTATTTT CASRGTNVLDTQYF
TRBJ2-7 . few TRBV6-2/TRBV6-3 TGTGCCAGCAGGAACAGGGAAGAGCAGTACTTC CASRNREEQYF
TRBJ2-7 TRBD2 . TRBV20-1 TGCAGTGCTAGAGAGGGGCGGGAGTACTCCGAGCAGTACTTC CSAREGREYSEQYF
TRBJ2-3 . . TRBV29-1 TGCAGCGTTTGTTTTAGGGAATCAGGCACAGATACGCAGTATTTT CSVCFRESGTDTQYF
TRBJ2-7 . . TRBV7-2 TGTGCCAGCAGCACCCGCAGGGCATCCTACGAGCAGTACTTC CASSTRRASYEQYF
TRBJ1-2 TRBD1 . TRBV29-1 TGCAGCGTCTGGACAGGGTTTACCTATGGCTACACCTTC CSVWTGFTYGYTF
TRBJ2-1 . . TRBV11-2 TGTGCCAGCAGCCAGAGACTAGGAAGGGATGAGCAGTTCTTC CASSQRLGRDEQFF
TRBJ2-2 . few TRBV12-3/TRBV12-4 TGTGCCAGCAGACAGGGTTCCGGGGAGCTGTTTTTT CASRQGSGELFF
TRBJ2-3 . . TRBV7-2 TGTGCCAGCAGCTTATTTGGCGGGGACACAGATACGCAGTATTTT CASSLFGGDTDTQYF
TRBJ2-7 TRBD1 . TRBV29-1 TGCAGCGTGGAACGGGACAGCTACGAGCAGTACTTC CSVERDSYEQYF
TRBJ2-3 . many TRBV9 TGTGCCAGCAGCGTAGGGTGGGCGATCGGTACGCAGTATTTT CASSVGWAIGTQYF
TRBJ2-2 . . TRBV7-2 TGTGCCAGCAGCCCCAGGGAGGCCGGGGAGCTGTTTTTT CASSPREAGELFF
TRBJ2-1 TRBD1 . TRBV20-1 TGCAGTGCTACGGGACAGGGCTACAATGAGCAGTTCTTC CSATGQGYNEQFF
TRBJ2-1 TRBD1 many TRBV24-1 TGTGCCACCAGTGATCTCCCGGGACAGGGGGCTGGAGAGCAGTTCTTC CATSDLPGQGAGEQFF
TRBJ1-1 TRBD1 few TRBV12-3/TRBV12-4 TGTGCCAGCAGTTTCCAGGGGGGGAACACTGAAGCTTTCTTT CASSFQGGNTEAFF
TRBJ1-2 . . TRBV15 TGTGCCACCAGCAGAGATGTCGTAGGGGCCTGGAAGTTCCCCTTC CATSRDVVGAWKFPF
TRBJ2-5 . few TRBV9 TGTGCCAGCGCCGTGGGGCGGGGCCCCATCGAGACCCAGTACTTC CASAVGRGPIETQYF
TRBJ2-3 . few TRBV11-2 TGTGCCAGCAGCTTAACCGGGGACACAGATACGCAGTATTTT CASSLTGDTDTQYF
TRBJ2-1 . . TRBV19 TGTGCCAGTAGTATTGGAGTTGTGAACAATGAGCAGTTCTTC CASSIGVVNNEQFF
TRBJ1-5 . few TRBV12-3/TRBV12-4 TGTGCCAGCAGTTTTTCGCTGGTGGGAGGCGGCAATCAGCCCCAGCATTTT CASSFSLVGGGNQPQHF
TRBJ2-1 TRBD1 . TRBV12-3/TRBV12-4 TGTGCCAGCACCGGGACAGGGAGTTTTTCGCTTTACAATGAGCAGTTCTTC CASTGTGSFSLYNEQFF
TRBJ2-7 TRBD1 few TRBV7-6 TGTGCCAGCAGCTTAGCGGGACAGTTCAACGAGCAGTACTTC CASSLAGQFNEQYF
TRBJ2-1 TRBD2 once TRBV20-1 TGCAGTGCTAGAGAACTAGCGGTATACAATGAGCAGTTCTTC CSARELAVYNEQFF
TRBJ2-7 . . TRBV19 TGTGCCAGTGGATGGGGTGTCGAGCAGTACTTC CASGWGVEQYF
TRBJ2-7 TRBD1 few TRBV5-5 TGTGCCAGCAGCTTGGAGGGGACAGGAGCACCGTACTTC CASSLEGTGAPYF
TRBJ1-2 . . TRBV19 TGTGCCAGTCTATCCCGCCTTGGGGCTGCTAACTATGGCTACACCTTC CASLSRLGAANYGYTF
TRBJ2-3 TRBD2 few TRBV5-1 TGCGCCAGCAGCTTGGAACTAGCGGGAGTGGATACGCAGTATTTT CASSLELAGVDTQYF
TRBJ2-1 . . TRBV7-2 TGTGCCAGCAGCTTAGCGGGAGTATACCATGAGCAGTTCTTC CASSLAGVYHEQFF
TRBJ2-1 TRBD1 . TRBV6-6 TGTGCCAGCAGCCCCGCGGACAGGCGAATATCCTACAATGAGCAGTTCTTC CASSPADRRISYNEQFF
TRBJ2-1 TRBD2 many TRBV7-2 TGTGCCAGCAGCTTATCGGGTTGGACTAGCGGGACCCACTCCTACAATGAGCAGTTCTTC CASSLSGWTSGTHSYNEQFF
TRBJ2-1 . . TRBV7-8 TGTGCCAGCACCCCCTTCGAACTAGCCTACAATGAGCAGTTCTTC CASTPFELAYNEQFF
TRBJ1-2 TRBD1 . TRBV4-1 TGCGCCAGCAGCCCTCCTGACAGGGAGGATTATGGTGGCTACACCTTC CASSPPDREDYGGYTF
TRBJ2-7 . few TRBV7-2 TGTGCCAGCAGCTTCGGGTCGCCCTACGAGCAGTACTTC CASSFGSPYEQYF
TRBJ2-5 TRBD2 . TRBV20-1 TGCAGTGCCACCCCCGGCCGGACTAGCGGGGGAGGGACCCAGTACTTC CSATPGRTSGGGTQYF
TRBJ2-6 TRBD1 many TRBV5-1 TGCGCCAGCAACCCCCGGACAGGCGTCTCTGGGGCCAACGTCCTGACTTTC CASNPRTGVSGANVLTF
TRBJ1-2 . . TRBV12-3/TRBV12-4 TGTGCCAGCATCTCGAGTGTAGGGAACTATGGCTACACCTTC CASISSVGNYGYTF
TRBJ2-1 TRBD2 . TRBV6-2/TRBV6-3 TGTGCCAGCACCGCAAGCGGGAACCCCTACAATGAGCAGTTCTTC CASTASGNPYNEQFF
TRBJ2-7 . . TRBV4-1 TGCGCCAGCAGCCACCCGGGACGACAACCTACAGAGCAGTACTTC CASSHPGRQPTEQYF
TRBJ2-2 TRBD1 many TRBV29-1 TGCAGCGTCGACAGGGGGCAGACCGGGGAGCTGTTTTTT CSVDRGQTGELFF
TRBJ2-3 . many TRBV7-2 TGTGCCAGCAGCCTACAGGGCGTGGATACGCAGTATTTT CASSLQGVDTQYF
TRBJ2-2 . few TRBV24-1 TGTGCCACCAGTGATTTGCGGGTCGGCAGGGGAGGCGGGGAGCTGTTTTTT CATSDLRVGRGGGELFF
TRBJ1-1 . . TRBV5-4 TGTGCCAGCAGCTTGTACAGCAAGAACACTGAAGCTTTCTTT CASSLYSKNTEAFF
TRBJ2-7 TRBD1 many TRBV7-9 TGTGCCAGCAGCTCCGGGACAGGGGGGTACGAGCAGTACTTC CASSSGTGGYEQYF
TRBJ2-7 . . TRBV9 TGTGCCAGCAGCCCAAGTGGCCCCTACGAGCAGTACTTC CASSPSGPYEQYF
TRBJ2-1 TRBD2 . TRBV4-2 TGTGCCAGCAGCCAACCATCTAGCGGCCACAATGAGCAGTTCTTC CASSQPSSGHNEQFF
TRBJ2-2 . . TRBV20-1 TGCAGTGCTAGAGATCGAGCGGGGAACACCGGGGAGCTGTTTTTT CSARDRAGNTGELFF
TRBJ1-2 TRBD1 . TRBV9 TGTGCCAGCAGCGTAGGAGGGTCAGGGGGCGACTATGGCTACACCTTC CASSVGGSGGDYGYTF
TRBJ2-1 . . TRBV30 TGTGCCTGGAGTGCCTCCTACTACAATGAGCAGTTCTTC CAWSASYYNEQFF
TRBJ2-3 TRBD2 few TRBV5-6 TGTGCCAGCAGCCTGGACCTAGCGGGAGTGGGGGATACGCAGTATTTT CASSLDLAGVGDTQYF